This TCR beta chain was found in a study of shared clonotypes between healthy human individuals. The CDR3 length is 19 residues. The trim removed 1 base at V and 0 bases at J, leaving 8 bases unmatched. The germline V gene has CDR1 SEHNR and CDR2 FQNEAQ (reference sequence). Naive CD45RA+ and memory CD45RA-negative subsets were split from CD4+ cells. The data were produced by immunoSEQ multiplex PCR, yet TCRdb's version contains in-frame clones alone and is incomplete. The data hold approximately 2.3 million clones, with over 90% observed a single time. The source is a man between 18 and 35 years old in good health. Some clones in this sample may be carry-over from other donors' samples. Input material: naive CD4+ T cells from PBMCs. Specified subset: CD45RA+ positively selected. The chain recombines TRBV7-9 with TRBJ1-3, with TRBD1 matching over 11 bases. The CDR3 sequence: CASSLVWGTGGYSGNTIYF. CDR3 DNA: TGTGCCAGCAGCTTAGTCTGGGGGACAGGGGGTTACTCTGGAAACACCATATATTTT.